The present T cell receptor (beta chain) was sequenced within a study of shared clonotypes between healthy human individuals. Study-wide points: Expectations were that clonotype sharing among donors would be affected by sequencing depth. The study found about 5% of naive CD4 clonotypes shared across four donors. Generation probabilities of non-shared clonotypes were lower (relative to those shared by all four donors).

The investigators split CD4+ cells into a CD45RA+ naive subset and a CD45RA-negative memory subset. On this clone: Its antigen is currently unknown.

The protocol was immunoSEQ multiplex PCR, while the TCRdb copy is restricted to in-frame clones and leaves out a portion. The table records a few million clones, approximately 90% of them present only once. After removal of 6 bases from V and 7 bases from J, the junction contained 6 bases not matched to a gene. This CDR3 has 14 residues. Per the germline V gene, CDR1 is SNHLY and CDR2 is FYNNEI. The rearrangement uses TRBV2 and TRBJ1-4; 9 bases map to TRBD1. Sequenced: naive CD4+ T cells sorted from blood. Subset: CD45RA+ positively selected. This TCR was sampled from a man in his late teens or twenties in good health. CDR3 in amino acids: CASRVDRGSEKLFF. The CDR3 DNA follows: TGTGCCAGCAGAGTAGACAGGGGGAGTGAAAAACTGTTTTTT.